The rows below give T cell receptor beta chains drawn from one sample of a study of cytomegalovirus exposure and HLA in healthy donors. Method: immunoSEQ multiplex PCR; TCRdb's copy keeps in-frame clones and lacks some. The sample yields about 89,000 clones, 75% to 90% seen once. The sample taken for sequencing was PBMCs. The source of these receptors is a man aged 35 to 55 in good health and CMV-seropositive. The conserved cysteine and the conserved F or W are not part of the CDR3 here.

j_call v_call cdr3_aa
TRBJ2-7 TRBV18 ASSQGPDLSYEQY
. TRBV5-6 ASSLPGQGYEQY
TRBJ2-5 TRBV5-8 IYAGYETQY
TRBJ2-7 TRBV27 ASSSTGTSSYEQY
TRBJ1-4 TRBV5-1 ASSPTTTNEKLF
TRBJ1-2 TRBV6-5 ASSKRDTNYGYT
TRBJ2-7 TRBV16 ASSQSGGTLYEQY
TRBJ1-6 TRBV5-1 ASSLGQGNSPLH
TRBJ2-7 TRBV2 ASSNSYEQY
TRBJ2-3 TRBV6-1 ASRILAGDTQY
TRBJ1-6 TRBV19 ASRRTKDNSPLH
TRBJ2-5 TRBV7-2 ASRRFGTGPETQY
TRBJ2-7 TRBV7-2 ASSLTVYEQY
TRBJ2-7 TRBV18 ASSPTGYEQY
TRBJ1-2 TRBV19 ASSIGDRSYGYT
TRBJ1-5 TRBV6-5 ASSATVDQPQH
TRBJ2-3 TRBV11-3 ASSLGQNTDTQY
TRBJ2-7 TRBV28 ASSLSPRTTSYEQY
TRBJ1-1 TRBV10-3 AISPGLRNTEAF
TRBJ2-5 TRBV7-6 ASSLAAGGEPTN
TRBJ2-7 TRBV28 ASSPQTSGTSASYEQY
TRBJ2-2 TRBV5-4 ASSLGANTGELF
TRBJ2-1 TRBV10-2 ASSVTGGNEQF
TRBJ2-7 TRBV2 ASSETGVEQY
TRBJ1-3 TRBV6-5 ASRDGAGNTIY
TRBJ1-4 TRBV20-1 SAILAEKLF
TRBJ1-1 TRBV5-6 ASSLGQSGEAF
TRBJ1-1 TRBV5-1 ASSPTGGRTEAF
TRBJ1-1 TRBV19 ASSAETANTEAF
TRBJ2-7 TRBV29-1 SVGTGPYEQY
TRBJ2-3 TRBV5-1 ASSLTSGRYSDTQY
TRBJ1-1 TRBV18 ASSWTGGTEAF
TRBJ1-1 TRBV6-1 ASSYPRGAF
. TRBV5-4 ASSEARDLLSYEQY
TRBJ2-3 TRBV9 ASSSLAGGPDTQY
TRBJ2-3 TRBV2 ASGGTNIPSTDTQY
TRBJ1-5 TRBV6-5 ASSYRLDQPQH
TRBJ2-7 TRBV27 ASSPDSAGGTYEQY
TRBJ2-3 TRBV27 ASSSRLAGGRGTQY
TRBJ2-3 TRBV29-1 SVVRGPTDTQY
TRBJ2-6 TRBV19 ASSIWSGAGANVLT
TRBJ2-1 TRBV5-1 ASSLLVQGIISNNEQF
TRBJ2-1 TRBV5-1 ASSPTPGLGYNEQF
TRBJ1-3 TRBV12-5 ASGIRTGKYYIGNTIY
TRBJ2-1 TRBV11-3 ASSPRASGINEQF
TRBJ2-7 TRBV6-1 ASSEASRGAEQY
TRBJ2-7 TRBV5-1 ASSAGLGLAGTNYEQY
TRBJ1-5 TRBV6-1 ASSVSRSNQPQH
TRBJ1-5 TRBV6-1 ASSGQWDQPQH
TRBJ2-1 TRBV7-9 ASSLLDMGQF
TRBJ2-3 TRBV9 ASSAPTGTQY
TRBJ2-2 TRBV11-2 ASSPRQGTGELF
TRBJ2-3 TRBV7-9 ASSPGQGDTDTQY